These T cell receptor delta chains were read from a single sample in a study of DNA immune sequencing with unique molecular identifiers. TCRdb redid clone calling on the multiplex PCR reads using CATT. The data show some 2,000 delta-chain clones, 14% to 15% seen once. The sequencing sample was made of gamma-delta T cells enriched from blood buffy coat, or unenriched PBMCs (not recorded which). Source of these receptors: a human donor in good health. Both conserved end residues are part of each CDR3. The order of the fields is D gene, V gene, J gene, clone size, CDR3 protein, CDR3 DNA. The D gene is left open where the match is weak. Not every row has a clone size; where given, it reads once, few, many or a size class.

d_gene: TRDD3; v_gene: TRDV2; j_gene: TRDJ1; abundance: many; CDR3aa: CACVTLGTAVDTDKLIF; CDR3nt: TGTGCCTGTGTCACACTGGGGACCGCCGTTGACACCGATAAACTCATCTTT
d_gene: TRDD2; v_gene: TRDV1; j_gene: TRDJ1; abundance: .; CDR3aa: CALGEAHFLLTPIRYGYTDKLIF; CDR3nt: TGTGCTCTTGGGGAGGCCCACTTCCTACTGACCCCTATACGCTACGGGTACACCGATAAACTCATCTTT
d_gene: TRDD3; v_gene: TRDV2; j_gene: TRDJ1; abundance: medium-sized; CDR3aa: CACDRLGDTDKLIF; CDR3nt: TGTGCCTGTGACCGGCTGGGGGACACCGATAAACTCATCTTT
d_gene: TRDD3; v_gene: TRDV2; j_gene: TRDJ1; abundance: medium-sized; CDR3aa: CACDRLGDTDKLIF; CDR3nt: TGTGCCTGTGACAGACTGGGGGATACCGATAAACTCATCTTT
d_gene: .; v_gene: TRDV2; j_gene: TRDJ1; abundance: medium-sized; CDR3aa: CACTGLAYNTDKLIF; CDR3nt: TGTGCCTGTACTGGGCTCGCATACAACACCGATAAACTCATCTTT
d_gene: TRDD3; v_gene: TRDV1; j_gene: TRDJ1; abundance: medium-sized; CDR3aa: CALGEQFPWVPRNWGIWKYTDKLIF; CDR3nt: TGTGCTCTTGGGGAACAATTTCCTTGGGTTCCTAGAAACTGGGGGATTTGGAAGTACACCGATAAACTCATCTTT
d_gene: TRDD3; v_gene: TRDV2; j_gene: TRDJ1; abundance: medium-sized; CDR3aa: CACDTILLGGGYDKLIF; CDR3nt: TGTGCCTGTGACACCATACTGCTTGGCGGGGGATACGATAAACTCATCTTT
d_gene: TRDD3; v_gene: TRDV2; j_gene: TRDJ1; abundance: medium-sized; CDR3aa: CACDPLVLGDTGPDTDKLIF; CDR3nt: TGTGCCTGTGACCCCCTCGTACTGGGGGATACGGGGCCGGATACCGATAAACTCATCTTT
d_gene: TRDD3; v_gene: TRDV1; j_gene: TRDJ3; abundance: few; CDR3aa: CALGEQPGGHLISSWDTRQMFF; CDR3nt: TGTGCTCTTGGGGAACAGCCTGGGGGACATCTTATCAGCTCCTGGGACACCCGACAGATGTTTTTC
d_gene: .; v_gene: TRDV2; j_gene: TRDJ1; abundance: large; CDR3aa: CACDTVLVWGSQRESDKLIF; CDR3nt: TGTGCCTGTGACACCGTGCTCGTCTGGGGATCCCAGCGGGAGTCCGATAAACTCATCTTT
d_gene: .; v_gene: TRDV2; j_gene: TRDJ1; abundance: few; CDR3aa: CACDAVSRRAVTDKLIF; CDR3nt: TGTGCCTGTGACGCCGTCTCTCGACGCGCGGTCACCGATAAACTCATCTTT
d_gene: TRDD3; v_gene: TRDV2; j_gene: TRDJ1; abundance: few; CDR3aa: CACDTLGTGGYGNTDKLIF; CDR3nt: TGTGCCTGTGACACGTTGGGTACTGGGGGATACGGTAACACCGATAAACTCATCTTT
d_gene: .; v_gene: TRDV1; j_gene: TRDJ1; abundance: few; CDR3aa: CALGELSSHRTDTDKLIF; CDR3nt: TGTGCTCTTGGGGAACTCTCTTCACATCGTACTGACACCGATAAACTCATCTTT
d_gene: TRDD3; v_gene: TRDV2; j_gene: TRDJ3; abundance: medium-sized; CDR3aa: CACDPLLGDNASWDTRQMFF; CDR3nt: TGTGCCTGTGACCCTTTACTGGGGGACAACGCATCTTGGGACACCCGACAGATGTTTTTC
d_gene: TRDD3; v_gene: TRDV1; j_gene: TRDJ1; abundance: .; CDR3aa: CALGELTKTGGYADKLIF; CDR3nt: TGTGCTCTTGGGGAACTTACCAAGACTGGGGGATACGCCGATAAACTCATCTTT
d_gene: .; v_gene: TRDV2; j_gene: TRDJ1; abundance: medium-sized; CDR3aa: CACDSLGDPVDTDKLIF; CDR3nt: TGTGCCTGTGACTCCCTTGGGGATCCTGTAGACACCGATAAACTCATCTTT
d_gene: .; v_gene: TRDV2; j_gene: TRDJ1; abundance: .; CDR3aa: CACDTVIGGQLKDTDKLIF; CDR3nt: TGTGCCTGTGACACCGTAATCGGGGGACAGTTAAAGGACACCGATAAACTCATCTTT
d_gene: TRDD3; v_gene: TRDV2; j_gene: TRDJ3; abundance: few; CDR3aa: CACDDTGGRSSWDTRQMFF; CDR3nt: TGTGCCTGTGATGATACTGGGGGACGTAGCTCCTGGGACACCCGACAGATGTTTTTC
d_gene: TRDD3; v_gene: TRDV1; j_gene: TRDJ2; abundance: medium-sized; CDR3aa: CALGELIGPWTYWGKIEPDEMVTAQLFF; CDR3nt: TGTGCTCTTGGGGAACTCATAGGCCCTTGGACCTACTGGGGGAAAATAGAGCCTGACGAAATGGTGACAGCACAACTCTTCTTT
d_gene: TRDD3; v_gene: TRDV2; j_gene: TRDJ1; abundance: large; CDR3aa: CACDVLLGTTDKLIF; CDR3nt: TGTGCCTGTGACGTCTTACTGGGGACCACCGATAAACTCATCTTT
d_gene: TRDD3; v_gene: TRDV2; j_gene: TRDJ1; abundance: medium-sized; CDR3aa: CACDDVLGDTRGDTDKLIF; CDR3nt: TGTGCCTGTGACGATGTACTGGGGGATACGCGAGGAGACACCGATAAACTCATCTTT
d_gene: TRDD3; v_gene: TRDV2; j_gene: TRDJ1; abundance: medium-sized; CDR3aa: CACDPAPSSWGIRADKLIF; CDR3nt: TGTGCCTGTGACCCGGCGCCTTCAAGCTGGGGGATACGGGCCGATAAACTCATCTTT
d_gene: TRDD3; v_gene: TRDV2; j_gene: TRDJ3; abundance: medium-sized; CDR3aa: CACDLVLGDTGSWDTRQMFF; CDR3nt: TGTGCCTGTGACCTCGTACTGGGGGATACGGGCTCCTGGGACACCCGACAGATGTTTTTC
d_gene: TRDD3; v_gene: TRDV3; j_gene: TRDJ1; abundance: many; CDR3aa: CAFKGYGGIPLTDKLIF; CDR3nt: TGTGCCTTTAAAGGCTACGGGGGGATCCCCCTCACCGATAAACTCATCTTT
d_gene: .; v_gene: TRDV1; j_gene: TRDJ1; abundance: .; CDR3aa: CALGEPFQNPYTDKLIF; CDR3nt: TGTGCTCTTGGGGAACCCTTCCAAAACCCGTACACCGATAAACTCATCTTT
d_gene: TRDD3; v_gene: TRDV2; j_gene: TRDJ3; abundance: many; CDR3aa: CACDTAPATGGFRSWDTRQMFF; CDR3nt: TGTGCCTGTGACACCGCTCCTGCTACTGGGGGATTCCGCTCCTGGGACACCCGACAGATGTTTTTC
d_gene: TRDD3; v_gene: TRDV2; j_gene: TRDJ3; abundance: medium-sized; CDR3aa: CACDKVLGDKSSWDTRQMFF; CDR3nt: TGTGCCTGTGACAAAGTACTGGGGGATAAGAGCTCCTGGGACACCCGACAGATGTTTTTC
d_gene: TRDD3; v_gene: TRDV3; j_gene: TRDJ1; abundance: .; CDR3aa: CAFRGYGRGTGGYDARYTDKLIF; CDR3nt: TGTGCCTTCCGAGGGTACGGTAGGGGTACTGGGGGATATGACGCCCGGTACACCGATAAACTCATCTTT
d_gene: TRDD3; v_gene: TRDV1; j_gene: TRDJ1; abundance: medium-sized; CDR3aa: CALGEPFSPRRRILGDLRPMWKLIF; CDR3nt: TGTGCTCTTGGGGAACCCTTTTCGCCACGGCGGCGCATACTGGGGGACCTCCGCCCGATGTGGAAACTCATCTTT
d_gene: .; v_gene: TRDV1; j_gene: TRDJ1; abundance: .; CDR3aa: CALGEPHSVCRYTDKLIF; CDR3nt: TGTGCTCTTGGGGAACCACATTCGGTCTGTAGGTACACCGATAAACTCATCTTT
d_gene: TRDD3; v_gene: TRDV2; j_gene: TRDJ1; abundance: .; CDR3aa: CACDKLGDRDDKLIF; CDR3nt: TGTGCCTGTGACAAGCTGGGGGATAGGGACGATAAACTCATCTTT
d_gene: TRDD3; v_gene: TRDV2; j_gene: TRDJ2; abundance: few; CDR3aa: CACDKLGDTPTGSAQLFF; CDR3nt: TGTGCCTGTGACAAGCTGGGGGATACCCCAACCGGTTCAGCACAACTCTTCTTT
d_gene: TRDD3; v_gene: TRDV2; j_gene: TRDJ1; abundance: large; CDR3aa: CACDTLTGGDTDKLIF; CDR3nt: TGTGCCTGTGACACCCTTACTGGGGGAGACACCGATAAACTCATCTTT
d_gene: TRDD2; v_gene: TRDV1; j_gene: TRDJ1; abundance: medium-sized; CDR3aa: CALGGRAFLPGIMIFRDLYTDKLIF; CDR3nt: TGTGCTCTTGGGGGTCGGGCCTTCCTACCGGGGATCATGATCTTTCGAGACCTCTACACCGATAAACTCATCTTT
d_gene: TRDD3; v_gene: TRDV2; j_gene: TRDJ1; abundance: medium-sized; CDR3aa: CACDGMGDRDKLIF; CDR3nt: TGTGCCTGTGACGGTATGGGGGATCGCGATAAACTCATCTTT